A selection of T cell receptor beta chains follows, all from one sample in a study of T-cell memory formation after mild COVID-19. TCRdb re-called the 5' RACE reads through MiXCR, storing one row per CDR3 protein. Among 350,000 to 450,000 distinct CDR3 sequences, approximately 29% were seen once, and the ten largest hold approximately 15%. Material: PBMCs or a T cell subset sorted from them (not recorded which). The receptors originated from an adult woman who had mild COVID-19 (a few samples of this study predate the infection). Cell type and time point are not known. Each CDR3 is given with its conserved first and last residue. The D gene is left open where the match is weak. Only part of the rows carry a size: once, few, many, or a class if the clone is expanded.

D gene,J gene,V gene,clone size,CDR3 DNA,CDR3 protein
NA,TRBJ2-1,TRBV4-1,NA,TGCGCCAGCAGCCCCCGGGACCGTTCCAATGAGCAGTTCTTC,CASSPRDRSNEQFF
TRBD1,TRBJ1-6,TRBV19,NA,TGTGCCAGTAGTATAGAGCTTCGGACAGGGAGATACTCACCCCTCCACTTT,CASSIELRTGRYSPLHF
TRBD1,TRBJ1-2,TRBV12-5,NA,TGTGCTAGTGGATCCGACCTAGGACAGGGAACATATGGCTACACCTTC,CASGSDLGQGTYGYTF
NA,TRBJ2-5,TRBV5-4,NA,TGTGCCAGCCGCGCCGGGGCGCAGGAGACCCAGTACTTC,CASRAGAQETQYF
TRBD2,TRBJ2-2,TRBV5-4,NA,TGTGCCAGCAGCTCGCCGGGACTAGCGGGCAGAGGCGCCGGGGAGCTGTTTTTT,CASSSPGLAGRGAGELFF
TRBD1,TRBJ1-5,TRBV30,once,TGTGCCTGGAGTGTAGGGGACAGGGATCGCAATCAGCCCCAGCATTTT,CAWSVGDRDRNQPQHF
NA,TRBJ2-1,TRBV24-1,few,TGTGCCACCAGTGATTCTCGGGGCAGGGACAATGAGCAGTTCTTC,CATSDSRGRDNEQFF
TRBD1,TRBJ2-1,TRBV6-5,NA,TGTGCCAGCAGGCCAGGCTGGGACAGGAGTTACAATGAGCAGTTCTTC,CASRPGWDRSYNEQFF
TRBD2,TRBJ2-1,TRBV7-2,many,TGTGCCAGCCGCGGACTAGCGGGGGGGCCTAGCTCCTACAATGAGCAGTTCTTC,CASRGLAGGPSSYNEQFF
NA,TRBJ2-2,TRBV24-1,few,TGTGCCAGCCTTTTCGGCAGAACGAACACCGGGGAGCTGTTTTTT,CASLFGRTNTGELFF
NA,TRBJ1-2,TRBV29-1,NA,TGCAGCGTTGATACTTCTGGCTACACCTTC,CSVDTSGYTF
NA,TRBJ2-3,TRBV2,NA,TGTGCCAGCAGTGAAAGTTTAGACAGCTTCACAGATACGCAGTATTTT,CASSESLDSFTDTQYF
NA,TRBJ2-3,TRBV7-2,few,TGTGCCAGCAGCCTATACCAGGGTGGGGGTACAGATACGCAGTATTTT,CASSLYQGGGTDTQYF
TRBD1,TRBJ2-7,TRBV6-2/TRBV6-3,NA,TGTGCCAGCAGAGCGATATCAGGGACAGTGAACCTCTACGAGCAGTACTTC,CASRAISGTVNLYEQYF
TRBD2,TRBJ2-2,TRBV4-2,NA,TGTGCCAGCAGCCAAGATCTAAGCGGGGGGGCCGAGGACACCGGGGAGCTGTTTTTT,CASSQDLSGGAEDTGELFF
TRBD1,TRBJ1-1,TRBV5-1,few,TGCGCCAGCAGCTCCGGACAGGAGCTGAACACTGAAGCTTTCTTT,CASSSGQELNTEAFF
NA,TRBJ2-7,TRBV5-5,few,TGTGCCAGCAGCTTGGGACTAGAAGGGTACGAGCAGTACTTC,CASSLGLEGYEQYF
NA,TRBJ1-4,TRBV15,NA,TGTGCCACCAGAGAGGACGAAAAACTGTTTTTT,CATREDEKLFF
NA,TRBJ2-5,TRBV20-1,few,TGCAGTGCTAGAGATCAAGAGACCCAGTACTTC,CSARDQETQYF
NA,TRBJ2-1,TRBV6-1,NA,TGTGCCAGCAGTGAAGAATGGGGGGACAATGAGCAGTTCTTC,CASSEEWGDNEQFF
NA,TRBJ1-5,TRBV30,NA,TGTGCCTGGAGTGTGGCTCTAGACAGCAATCAGCCCCAGCATTTT,CAWSVALDSNQPQHF
TRBD1,TRBJ2-7,TRBV27,NA,TGTGCCAGCAGTTCAGGGGGTGACAGGGGTGCGGGGTCCTACGAGCAGTACTTC,CASSSGGDRGAGSYEQYF
NA,TRBJ2-7,TRBV6-5,NA,TGTGCCAGCAGTTACGGATGGGGATACGAGCAGTACTTC,CASSYGWGYEQYF
NA,TRBJ2-5,TRBV7-2,NA,TGTGCCAGCAGCCCCCCCGTTGGAACATACCAAGAGACCCAGTACTTC,CASSPPVGTYQETQYF
NA,TRBJ2-5,TRBV18,NA,TGTGCCAGCTCAGAAGTCCCCCAAGAGACCCAGTACTTC,CASSEVPQETQYF
NA,TRBJ2-3,TRBV29-1,many,TGCAGCGTGGCCGGACATAGTAACACAGATACGCAGTATTTT,CSVAGHSNTDTQYF
NA,TRBJ2-5,TRBV6-5,few,TGTGCCAGCAGTTCTTGGGGAGAGACCCAGTACTTC,CASSSWGETQYF
NA,TRBJ2-2,TRBV7-9,NA,TGTGCCAGCAGCTCCGGGTCGAACACCGGGGAGCTGTTTTTT,CASSSGSNTGELFF
TRBD1,TRBJ1-2,TRBV23-1,few,TGCGCCAGCAGTCAATCGTGGACAGGGCCCGATGACTATGGCTACACCTTC,CASSQSWTGPDDYGYTF
NA,TRBJ2-2,TRBV30,NA,TGTGCCTGGAGGGACACCCAGAACACCGGGGAGCTGTTTTTT,CAWRDTQNTGELFF
TRBD1,TRBJ1-6,TRBV2,NA,TGTGCCAGCAGTGAAGCGGGACAGCTTAATTCACCCCTCCACTTT,CASSEAGQLNSPLHF
NA,TRBJ1-4,TRBV14,NA,TGTGCCAGCAGCCCGTTGGGGGGGCGATGGGAAAAACTGTTTTTT,CASSPLGGRWEKLFF
NA,TRBJ2-5,TRBV25-1,NA,TGTGCCAGCAGTGAAGTAAGGGGCCGATCCCAAGAGACCCAGTACTTC,CASSEVRGRSQETQYF
TRBD2,TRBJ2-3,TRBV7-8,NA,TGTGCCAGCAGCTTAAGAGCGGGGGCCTCAGATACGCAGTATTTT,CASSLRAGASDTQYF
NA,TRBJ2-5,TRBV7-8,NA,TGTGCCAGCAGCTCCCGCCCCCTGCAAGCGTACGAGCTACAAGAGACCCAGTACTTC,CASSSRPLQAYELQETQYF
NA,TRBJ2-6,TRBV19,few,TGTGCCAGTAGTATCAGGACGGATCCGGCTGGGGCCAACGTCCTGACTTTC,CASSIRTDPAGANVLTF